Below are 25 T cell receptor beta chains sequenced from a single sample in a study of T cell repertoires in cytomegalovirus infection. One entry per CDR3 protein, called by TCRdb with MiXCR from the reads. The sample lists approximately 500,000 distinct CDR3 sequences; roughly 29% were seen once. Sequenced input: PBMCs. The source of these receptors is a human donor in good health (CMV status not recorded). Some clones in this sample may be carry-over from other donors' samples.

The J gene is TRBJ1-1, the V gene TRBV7-6; 7 bases are shared with TRBD1. The junction had 16 bases not matched to a gene; V was cut back by 5 bases and J by 4 bases. The CDR3 is made up of 17 amino acids. Germline V lookup: CDR1 SGHVS, CDR2 FNYEAQ. CDR3 DNA sequence: TGTGCCAGCAGCCAAAATCGCCAGGGGGACGGCGGCACTGAAGCTTTCTTT. Translated: CASSQNRQGDGGTEAFF.

This clonotype has only a few counts. The chain has TRBV19 and TRBJ2-6, with D possibly being TRBD2 (5 bases). CDR1 is LNHDA and CDR2 is SQIVND in the germline V gene (reference sequence). CDR3 size: 15 residues. V was clipped by 1 base and J by 1 base, with 5 bases between them. The CDR3 region is CASSIGESGANVLTF. CDR3 bases: TGTGCCAGTAGTATAGGGGAGTCTGGGGCCAACGTCCTGACTTTC. The variable domain in full, completed from reference TRBV19 and TRBJ2-6, reads DGGITQSPKYLFRKEGQNVTLSCEQNLNHDAMYWYRQDPGQGLRLIYYSQIVNDFQKGDIAEGYSVSREKKESFPLTVTSAQKNPTAFYLCASSIGESGANVLTFGAGSRLTVL.

The chain is built from TRBV11-3 and TRBJ2-5; D is undetermined. Trimming cost V 5 bases and J 5 bases, with 15 bases left between them. The CDR3 totals 14 residues. In germline, CDR1 is SGHNT, CDR2 YENEEA. The CDR3 coding sequence is TGTGCCAGCAGCCCAGATTCGGGCCAGGAGACCCAGTACTTC. Translated: CASSPDSGQETQYF.

The rearrangement links TRBV6-2 or TRBV6-3 to TRBJ2-7; D unresolved. CDR1 and CDR2 (germline): MNHEY, SVGEGT. This CDR3 is 12 amino acids long. Trimming left V 6 bases short and J 6 bases short, with 12 bases between. CDR3 nucleotides: TGTGCCAGCAGCCAAACCCTTGTCGAGCAGTACGTC. Protein sequence: CASSQTLVEQYV.

This clonotype was seen ten or more times. The chain combines TRBV12-3 or TRBV12-4 with TRBJ2-3, with D possibly being TRBD1 (5 bases). V lost 3 bases and J 4 bases, leaving 14 bases between the germline ends. The CDR3 is 15 amino acids. The CDR3 region has the DNA TGTGCCAGCAGTTTCTTTTTAGGGGCCGCAGATACGCAGTATTTT. Translating gives CASSFFLGAADTQYF.

The genes are TRBV12-3 or TRBV12-4 and TRBJ2-3; 7 bases are shared with TRBD2. Losses at the gene ends were 4 bases for V and 0 bases for J; bases not matched to a gene: 22. There are 21 residues in the CDR3. CDR3 residues: CASSSLRIRASGAFSTDTQYF. The CDR3 DNA reads TGTGCCAGCAGTTCACTTCGTATCCGGGCTAGCGGTGCTTTTAGCACAGATACGCAGTATTTT.

The chain recombines TRBV7-8 with TRBJ2-4, with D unclear. Trimming stripped 5 bases from V and 1 base from J, with 9 bases between. There are 14 residues in the CDR3. The germline gives CDR1 SGHVS, CDR2 FQNEAQ. In DNA, the CDR3 is TGTGCCAGCAGCCACGATCAGGCCAAAAACATTCAGTACTTC. This translates into CASSHDQAKNIQYF.

V and J are TRBV20-1 and TRBJ2-4, with D perhaps being TRBD1 or TRBD2 (6 bases each). Germline CDR1 reads DFQATT; CDR2 reads SNEGSKA (reference sequence). The CDR3 is made up of 15 amino acids. V dropped 0 bases and J dropped 8 bases, with 17 bases sitting between them. CDR3 nucleotides: TGCAGTGCTAGAGAACCTCAGGGGCCGGGGGACATTCAGTACTTC. Translated, it gives CSAREPQGPGDIQYF.

CDR3 DNA sequence: TGTGCCAGTAGTATGGGGCTAGCCTACAATGAGCAGTTCTTC. It translates to CASSMGLAYNEQFF. J is TRBJ2-1 and V is TRBV19, with D possibly being TRBD1 (5 bases). CDR1 is LNHDA, CDR2 SQIVND, per germline (reference sequence). With 3 bases removed from V and 2 bases from J, the gap between germline ends came to 8 bases. This CDR3 comprises 14 residues. Full variable domain (remainder filled in from reference TRBV19 and TRBJ2-1): DGGITQSPKYLFRKEGQNVTLSCEQNLNHDAMYWYRQDPGQGLRLIYYSQIVNDFQKGDIAEGYSVSREKKESFPLTVTSAQKNPTAFYLCASSMGLAYNEQFFGPGTRLTVL.

The chain joins TRBV14 to TRBJ1-2, with 11 bases aligning to TRBD1. CDR3 length: 18 amino acids. Germline V gene data show CDR1 as SGHDN and CDR2 as FVKESK. J lost 0 bases, V lost 1 base, and 7 bases had no gene match. CDR3 in amino acids: CASSQGTGGGLANYGYTF. The CDR3 DNA sequence: TGTGCCAGCAGCCAAGGGACAGGGGGCGGATTAGCTAACTATGGCTACACCTTC.

A note on this clonotype: A much larger clone lies a single base off, so this may be a read error. V gene TRBV7-3 combines with J gene TRBJ2-3; 9 positions match TRBD1. This CDR3 region has 15 residues. The V gene's germline CDR1 is SGHTA and CDR2 FQGTGA. DNA for the CDR3: TGTTCCAGCAGCGCCATGGGACAGGGCTCTGCAGGGCAGTATTTT. As protein: CSSSAMGQGSAGQYF.

This CDR3 reads CATRGRTDTQYF. In DNA form, the CDR3 reads TGTGCCACCCGGGGGCGAACAGATACGCAGTATTTT. The V call is TRBV12-3 or TRBV12-4, the J call TRBJ2-3, with D perhaps TRBD1 or TRBD2 (6 bases each). V lost 10 bases and J lost 3, with 11 bases in between. This CDR3 is built from 12 residues.

The genes are TRBV7-2 and TRBJ1-3; the D gene is possibly TRBD1 (5 bases). With 2 bases removed from V and 2 bases from J, the gap between germline ends came to 10 bases. Germline V gives CDR1 SGHTA, CDR2 FQGNSA. The CDR3 sequence is 15 residues long. The DNA of the CDR3 is TGTGCCAGCAGCTTACGGGGGACTACTGGAAACACCATATATTTT. Translating it yields CASSLRGTTGNTIYF.

J is TRBJ2-1 and V is TRBV4-3; 7 nucleotides line up with TRBD2. CDR3 length: 15 residues. The germline gives CDR1 LGHNA, CDR2 YSLEER. V lost 3 bases and J lost 5; bases outside the gene matches: 7. The CDR3 spells CASSQGGRTDNEQFF. The CDR3 DNA is TGCGCCAGCAGCCAGGGAGGGCGGACGGACAATGAGCAGTTCTTC.

The chain employs TRBV10-3 and TRBJ2-1, with D possibly TRBD1 on 5 matching bases. CDR1 is ENHRY and CDR2 is SYGVKD in the germline V gene. There are 11 residues in the CDR3. V lost 6 bases and J 9 bases, leaving 9 bases between the germline ends. For the CDR3, the DNA is TGTGCCATCAGCCGTCAGGGTGAGCAGTTCTTC. The encoded protein is CAISRQGEQFF.

This clonotype came up many times. V is TRBV7-2 and J is TRBJ1-6; D gene unclear. Between the trimmed V and J ends, which lost 4 bases and 7 bases, there was a span of 17 bases. The CDR3 length is 16 residues. Germline values: CDR1 SGHTA, CDR2 FQGNSA. The CDR3 loop reads CASSSSSRASNSPLHF. The CDR3 DNA sequence: TGTGCCAGCAGCTCTTCCAGCCGGGCCTCCAATTCACCCCTCCACTTT.

This clonotype was detected ten times or more. CDR3 region: CASSFVTLSYEQYF. CDR3 bases: TGTGCCAGCAGTTTTGTCACCCTCTCCTACGAGCAGTACTTC. The V gene is TRBV7-2, the J gene TRBJ2-7, with D unclear. CDR1 and CDR2 (germline): SGHTA, FQGNSA. Trimming cost V 6 bases and J 0 bases, with 12 bases left between them. This CDR3 contains 14 residues. The full variable domain, with the rest looked up from reference TRBV7-2 and TRBJ2-7, is GAGVSQSPSNKVTEKGKDVELRCDPISGHTALYWYRQSLGQGLEFLIYFQGNSAPDKSGLPSDRFSAERTGGSVSTLTIQRTQQEDSAVYLCASSFVTLSYEQYFGPGTRLTVT.

This clonotype has a handful of counts. This chain connects TRBV5-1 to TRBJ1-2; D is perhaps TRBD1 (5 bases). CDR1 is SGHRS, CDR2 YFSETQ, per germline. Trimming removed 0 bases from V and 2 bases from J, with 8 bases in between. CDR3 length: 14 amino acids. CDR3 sequence reads: CASSLGDGNYGYTF. The CDR3 bases are TGCGCCAGCAGCTTGGGGGACGGGAACTATGGCTACACCTTC.

V usage is TRBV28 and J usage is TRBJ1-5; TRBD1 matches at 7 bases. V gave up 10 bases and J gave up 4 bases; unmatched junction bases: 10. CDR1 is MDHEN, CDR2 SYDVKM, per germline. There are 14 residues in the CDR3. DNA of the CDR3: TGTGCCACCACGTCAGGGGGGACGAATCAGCCCCAGCATTTT. Encoded protein: CATTSGGTNQPQHF.

This clonotype was seen a few times. The chain links TRBV12-3 or TRBV12-4 to TRBJ2-2, with unresolved D. V was trimmed by 7 bases and J by 7 bases, leaving 13 bases between them. This CDR3 contains 13 residues. The CDR3 reads CASTPVRGGELFF. For the CDR3, the DNA is TGTGCCAGCACCCCGGTGCGCGGCGGGGAGCTGTTTTTT.

In this sample, this clonotype turned up many times. The rearrangement uses TRBV7-8 and TRBJ2-2; 8 bases are a match to TRBD2. From germline, CDR1 is SGHVS and CDR2 FQNEAQ. This CDR3 has 15 residues. V trimming: 1 base; J trimming: 3 bases; junction bases outside the gene matches: 1. CDR3: CASSLVLADTGELFF. The CDR3 nucleotides read TGTGCCAGCAGCTTAGTACTAGCGGACACCGGGGAGCTGTTTTTT.

The chain uses TRBV6-6 and TRBJ2-3; 9 bases are a match to TRBD1. The CDR3 is 15 amino acids. Germline V gene sequence: CDR1 MNHNY, CDR2 SVGAGI (reference sequence). The V gene end was trimmed by 6 bases and the J gene end by 5 bases; junction bases not matched to a gene: 9. CDR3 residues: CASRRDRALLDTQYF. The CDR3 nucleotides read TGTGCCAGCAGGCGGGACAGGGCCTTGTTAGATACGCAGTATTTT.

This clonotype has only a few counts. The genes are TRBV11-2 and TRBJ2-1, with TRBD1 identical over 11 bases. The trim removed 3 bases at V and 5 bases at J, leaving 3 bases unmatched. CDR1 and CDR2 from the germline V gene are SGHAT and FQNNGV. The CDR3 has 15 residues. CDR3 DNA sequence: TGTGCCAGCAGCTTGGACAGGGGGCCCAACAATGAGCAGTTCTTC. Its translation: CASSLDRGPNNEQFF. Drawing the rest from reference TRBV11-2 and TRBJ2-1, the complete variable domain is EAGVAQSPRYKIIEKRQSVAFWCNPISGHATLYWYQQILGQGPKLLIQFQNNGVVDDSQLPKDRFSAERLKGVDSTLKIQPAKLEDSAVYLCASSLDRGPNNEQFFGPGTRLTVL.

The rearrangement links TRBV11-3 to TRBJ1-1; maybe TRBD1 (5 bases). V dropped 4 bases and J dropped 6 bases, with 21 bases sitting between them. The CDR3 contains 16 residues. CDR1 and CDR2 from the germline V gene are SGHNT and YENEEA. Written as DNA, the CDR3 is TGTGCCAGCAGCTCCGGGGGAACACTTAGAACATCTGAAGCTTTCTTT. This gives the protein CASSSGGTLRTSEAFF.

The genes are TRBV20-1 and TRBJ2-5; TRBD2 matches 8 bases. The CDR3 consists of 14 residues. CDR1 is DFQATT, CDR2 SNEGSKA, per germline (reference sequence). J gave up 4 bases and V 0 bases, and 4 bases lay outside the gene matches. The CDR3 loop reads CSAREAGGGETQYF. CDR3 bases: TGCAGTGCTAGAGAGGCGGGAGGAGGAGAGACCCAGTACTTC.